Listed below are T cell receptor beta chains from one sample, sequenced in a study of T cell repertoires in cytomegalovirus infection. Via MiXCR, TCRdb re-called the reads, giving one row per CDR3 protein. This table holds about 180,000 distinct CDR3 sequences, around 14% found once. Sample: PBMCs. These receptor sequences come from a human donor in good health (CMV status not recorded). Some clones in this sample may be carry-over from other donors' samples. Both conserved end residues are part of each CDR3. D genes are given only for firm matches. Clone size is shown for a subset of rows, as once, few, many or a class of expanded clone.

V: TRBV5-6
J: TRBJ2-7
length: 16
size: -
D: TRBD1
DNA: TGTGCCAGCAGCGCTCCCGGGACAGGGAACCCCTACGAGCAGTACTTC
CDR3: CASSAPGTGNPYEQYF

V: TRBV7-2
J: TRBJ2-2
length: 15
size: few
D: -
DNA: TGTGCCAGCAGCTTACGGGAGTCGAGCACCGGGGAGCTGTTTTTT
CDR3: CASSLRESSTGELFF

V: TRBV2
J: TRBJ1-2
length: 13
size: -
D: -
DNA: TGTGCCAGCAACAGGCGTTTTAACTATGGCTACACCTTC
CDR3: CASNRRFNYGYTF

V: TRBV11-2
J: TRBJ2-3
length: 14
size: many
D: -
DNA: TGTGCCAGCAGCTTAGCGGGGGGCACAGATACGCAGTATTTT
CDR3: CASSLAGGTDTQYF

V: TRBV29-1
J: TRBJ2-1
length: 15
size: -
D: -
DNA: TGCAGCGTTGAAACGATCTCACGGGGGCACAATGAGCAGTTCTTC
CDR3: CSVETISRGHNEQFF

V: TRBV5-4
J: TRBJ2-3
length: 14
size: -
D: -
DNA: TGTGCCAGCAGCTCTGGCGTCAGATCAGATACGCAGTATTTT
CDR3: CASSSGVRSDTQYF

V: TRBV6-4
J: TRBJ2-1
length: 13
size: -
D: -
DNA: TGTGCCAGCAGTCTTGACAGCCACAATGAGCAGTTCTTC
CDR3: CASSLDSHNEQFF

V: TRBV7-3
J: TRBJ2-1
length: 13
size: many
D: -
DNA: TGTGCCAGCAGCCCCAGCGGAGGAGTAGAGCAGTTCTTC
CDR3: CASSPSGGVEQFF

V: TRBV12-3/TRBV12-4
J: TRBJ1-2
length: 15
size: many
D: -
DNA: TGTGCCAGCAGTTTAGATGTGCGGGGGTTCTATGGCTACACCTTC
CDR3: CASSLDVRGFYGYTF

V: TRBV14
J: TRBJ1-2
length: 14
size: few
D: -
DNA: TGTGCCAGCAGCCAAGACCCCGGGCTCGGGGGCTACACCTTC
CDR3: CASSQDPGLGGYTF

V: TRBV5-5
J: TRBJ2-2
length: 17
size: -
D: -
DNA: TGTGCCAGCAGCTTGGACGTTGGTTACCCGAACACCGGGGAGCTGTTTTTT
CDR3: CASSLDVGYPNTGELFF

V: TRBV28
J: TRBJ2-7
length: 11
size: few
D: -
DNA: TGTGCCAGCGGCGACAGCCACGAGCAGTACTTC
CDR3: CASGDSHEQYF

V: TRBV14
J: TRBJ1-2
length: 14
size: few
D: -
DNA: TGTGCCAGCAGCCAAGATCTTTCGAGGCCCGGCTACACCTTC
CDR3: CASSQDLSRPGYTF

V: TRBV7-2
J: TRBJ2-7
length: 15
size: many
D: -
DNA: TGTGCCAGCAGCTTTGGGGATGGCGGCCTCTACGAGCAGTACTTC
CDR3: CASSFGDGGLYEQYF

V: TRBV7-9
J: TRBJ2-7
length: 14
size: -
D: -
DNA: TGTGCCAGCAGCTTACCCGGCCTACCCCACGAGCAGTACTTC
CDR3: CASSLPGLPHEQYF

V: TRBV6-1
J: TRBJ2-2
length: 13
size: -
D: -
DNA: TGTGCCAGCACCCCGACTAAAACCGGGGAGCTGTTTTTT
CDR3: CASTPTKTGELFF

V: TRBV19
J: TRBJ1-2
length: 13
size: -
D: TRBD1
DNA: TGTGCCAGCACCTCGACAGGGGGCTATGGCTACACCTTC
CDR3: CASTSTGGYGYTF

V: TRBV2
J: TRBJ2-1
length: 14
size: -
D: -
DNA: TGTGCCAGCAGTGTTAGCGGCTCCTACAATGAGCAGTTCTTC
CDR3: CASSVSGSYNEQFF

V: TRBV7-9
J: TRBJ2-7
length: 12
size: many
D: -
DNA: TGTGCCAGCAGCTCCCGACTGGACGAGCAGTACTTC
CDR3: CASSSRLDEQYF

V: TRBV19
J: TRBJ2-5
length: 16
size: -
D: TRBD1
DNA: TGTGCCAGTAGTATGTTGGTGACAGGGGGTAAAGAGACCCAGTACTTC
CDR3: CASSMLVTGGKETQYF

V: TRBV12-3/TRBV12-4
J: TRBJ2-5
length: 14
size: -
D: -
DNA: TGTGCCAGCAGTTTAGGCCCGGACCTAGAGACCCAGTACTTC
CDR3: CASSLGPDLETQYF

V: TRBV7-9
J: TRBJ1-1
length: 12
size: many
D: -
DNA: TGTGCCAGCAGCCCCGAAGGAGGGGACGCTTTCTTT
CDR3: CASSPEGGDAFF

V: TRBV27
J: TRBJ1-2
length: 14
size: many
D: -
DNA: TGTGCCAGCAGTTATTCAACAGGAGTGGAGGGCTACACCTTC
CDR3: CASSYSTGVEGYTF

V: TRBV7-9
J: TRBJ2-1
length: 14
size: few
D: -
DNA: TGTGCCAGCAGCTTAGGGCGGGAAGGGCGGGAGCAGTTCTTC
CDR3: CASSLGREGREQFF